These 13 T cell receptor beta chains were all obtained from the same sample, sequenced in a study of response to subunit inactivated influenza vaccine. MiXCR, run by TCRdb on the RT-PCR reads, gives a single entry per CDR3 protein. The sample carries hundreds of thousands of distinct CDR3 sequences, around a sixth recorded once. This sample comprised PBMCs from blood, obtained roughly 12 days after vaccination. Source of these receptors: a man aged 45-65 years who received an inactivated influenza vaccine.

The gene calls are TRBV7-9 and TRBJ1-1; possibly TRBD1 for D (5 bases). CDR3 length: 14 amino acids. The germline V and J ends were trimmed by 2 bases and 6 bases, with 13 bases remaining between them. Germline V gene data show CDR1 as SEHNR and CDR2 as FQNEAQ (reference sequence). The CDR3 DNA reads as TGTGCCAGCAGCTTATCGGGGCTAGTTGCTGAAGCTTTCTTT. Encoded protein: CASSLSGLVAEAFF.

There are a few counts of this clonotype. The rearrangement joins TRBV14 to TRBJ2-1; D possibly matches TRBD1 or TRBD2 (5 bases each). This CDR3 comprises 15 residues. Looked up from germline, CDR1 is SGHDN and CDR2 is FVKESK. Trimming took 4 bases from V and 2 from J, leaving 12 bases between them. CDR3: CASSLGGVTYNEQFF. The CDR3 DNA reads TGTGCCAGCAGCCTTGGGGGTGTGACCTACAATGAGCAGTTCTTC.

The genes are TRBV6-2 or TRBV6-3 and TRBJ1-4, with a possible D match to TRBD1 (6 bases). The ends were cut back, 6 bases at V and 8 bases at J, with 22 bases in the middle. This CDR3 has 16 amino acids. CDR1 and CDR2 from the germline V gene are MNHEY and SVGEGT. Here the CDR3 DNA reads TGTGCCAGCAGAGGAATCCAGGGGAGAACGCGGGAAAAACTGTTTTTT. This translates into CASRGIQGRTREKLFF.

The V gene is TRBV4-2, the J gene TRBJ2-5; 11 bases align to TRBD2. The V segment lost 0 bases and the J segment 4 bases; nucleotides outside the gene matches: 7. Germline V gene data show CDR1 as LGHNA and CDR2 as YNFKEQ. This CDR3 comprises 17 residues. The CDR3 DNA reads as TGTGCCAGCAGCCAAGATATAGCGGGAGGGCAGCGAGAGACCCAGTACTTC. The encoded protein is CASSQDIAGGQRETQYF.

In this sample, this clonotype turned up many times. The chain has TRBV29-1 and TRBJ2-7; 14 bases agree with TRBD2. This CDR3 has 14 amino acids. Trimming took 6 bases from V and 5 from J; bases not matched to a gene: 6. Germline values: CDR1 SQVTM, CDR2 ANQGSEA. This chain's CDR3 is CSVAGLAGVNEQYF. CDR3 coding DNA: TGCAGCGTAGCGGGACTAGCGGGAGTAAACGAGCAGTACTTC.

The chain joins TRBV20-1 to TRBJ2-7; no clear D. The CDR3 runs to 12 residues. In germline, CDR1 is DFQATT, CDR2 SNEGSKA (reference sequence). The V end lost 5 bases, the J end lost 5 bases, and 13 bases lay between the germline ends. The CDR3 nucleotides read TGCAGTGCTGGCCAGCATGGGAACGAGCAGTACTTC. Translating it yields CSAGQHGNEQYF.

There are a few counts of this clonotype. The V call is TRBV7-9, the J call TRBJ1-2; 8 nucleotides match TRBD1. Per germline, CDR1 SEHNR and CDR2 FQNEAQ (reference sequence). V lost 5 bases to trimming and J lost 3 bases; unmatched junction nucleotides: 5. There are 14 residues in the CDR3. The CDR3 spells CASSRQGNDYGYTF. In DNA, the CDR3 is TGTGCCAGCAGCCGACAGGGGAACGACTATGGCTACACCTTC.

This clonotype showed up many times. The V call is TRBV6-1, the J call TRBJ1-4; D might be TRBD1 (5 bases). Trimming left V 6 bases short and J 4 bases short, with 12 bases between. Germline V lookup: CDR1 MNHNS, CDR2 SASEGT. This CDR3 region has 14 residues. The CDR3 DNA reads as TGTGCCAGCAGGGGACTTTTCCTTAATGAAAAACTGTTTTTT. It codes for CASRGLFLNEKLFF.

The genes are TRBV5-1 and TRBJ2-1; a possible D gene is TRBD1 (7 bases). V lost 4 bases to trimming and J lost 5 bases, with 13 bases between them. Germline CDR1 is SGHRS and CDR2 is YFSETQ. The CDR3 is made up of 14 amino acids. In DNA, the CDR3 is TGCGCCAGCAGCGGAGGAGGGACAGACAATGAGCAGTTCTTC. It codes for CASSGGGTDNEQFF. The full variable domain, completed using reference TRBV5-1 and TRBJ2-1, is KAGVTQTPRYLIKTRGQQVTLSCSPISGHRSVSWYQQTPGQGLQFLFEYFSETQRNKGNFPGRFSGRQFSNSRSEMNVSTLELGDSALYLCASSGGGTDNEQFFGPGTRLTVL.

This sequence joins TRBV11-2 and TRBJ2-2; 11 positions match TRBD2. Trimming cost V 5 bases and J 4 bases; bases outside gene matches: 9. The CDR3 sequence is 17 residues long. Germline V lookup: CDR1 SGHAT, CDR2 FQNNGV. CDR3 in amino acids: CASSPRGLAGGTGELFF. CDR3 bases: TGTGCCAGCAGCCCCCGGGGGCTAGCGGGGGGCACCGGGGAGCTGTTTTTT.

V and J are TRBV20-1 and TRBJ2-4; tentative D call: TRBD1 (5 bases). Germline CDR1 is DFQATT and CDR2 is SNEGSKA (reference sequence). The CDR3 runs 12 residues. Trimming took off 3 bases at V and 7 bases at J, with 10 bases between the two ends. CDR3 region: CSARDTPNIQYF. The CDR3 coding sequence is TGCAGTGCTAGGGACACCCCTAACATTCAGTACTTC.

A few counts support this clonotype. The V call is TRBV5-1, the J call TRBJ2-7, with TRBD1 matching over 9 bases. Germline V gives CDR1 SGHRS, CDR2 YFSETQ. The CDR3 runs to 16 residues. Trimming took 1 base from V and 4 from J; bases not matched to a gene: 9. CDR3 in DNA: TGCGCCAGCAGCTTGTACGCCGGGACAGGGCCATACGAGCAGTACTTC. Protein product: CASSLYAGTGPYEQYF.

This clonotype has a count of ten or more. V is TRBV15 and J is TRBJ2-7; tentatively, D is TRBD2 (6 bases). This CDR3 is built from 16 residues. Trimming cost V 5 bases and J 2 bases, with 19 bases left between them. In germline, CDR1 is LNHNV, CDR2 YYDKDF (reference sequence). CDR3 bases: TGTGCCACCAGCGGACTACCCGGCCAGACGACCTACGAGCAGTACTTC. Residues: CATSGLPGQTTYEQYF.